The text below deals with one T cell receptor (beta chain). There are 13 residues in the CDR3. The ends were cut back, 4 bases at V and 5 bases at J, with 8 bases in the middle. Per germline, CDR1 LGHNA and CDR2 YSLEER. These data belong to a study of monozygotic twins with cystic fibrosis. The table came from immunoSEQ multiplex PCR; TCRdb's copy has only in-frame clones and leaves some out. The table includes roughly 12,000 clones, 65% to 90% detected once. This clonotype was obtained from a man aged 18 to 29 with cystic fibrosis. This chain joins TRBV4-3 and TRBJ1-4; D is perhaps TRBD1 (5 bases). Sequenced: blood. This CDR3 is CASSPRQNEKLFF. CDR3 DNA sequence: TGCGCCAGCAGCCCCCGACAGAATGAAAAACTGTTTTTT.